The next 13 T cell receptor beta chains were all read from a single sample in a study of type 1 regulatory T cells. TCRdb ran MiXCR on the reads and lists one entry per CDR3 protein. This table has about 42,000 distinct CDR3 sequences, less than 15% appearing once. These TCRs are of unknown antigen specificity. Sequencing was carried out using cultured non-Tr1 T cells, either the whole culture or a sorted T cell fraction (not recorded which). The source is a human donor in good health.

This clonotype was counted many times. CDR3 region: CSAQGGGRQPQHF. The CDR3, as DNA: TGCAGTGCGCAAGGTGGGGGACGTCAGCCCCAGCATTTT. The V call is TRBV20-1, the J call TRBJ1-5, with D maybe TRBD1 (5 bases). The V and J ends lost 6 bases and 6 bases respectively, with 15 bases between them. The CDR3 is 13 amino acids. Germline-derived CDR1 and CDR2 are DFQATT and SNEGSKA (reference sequence).

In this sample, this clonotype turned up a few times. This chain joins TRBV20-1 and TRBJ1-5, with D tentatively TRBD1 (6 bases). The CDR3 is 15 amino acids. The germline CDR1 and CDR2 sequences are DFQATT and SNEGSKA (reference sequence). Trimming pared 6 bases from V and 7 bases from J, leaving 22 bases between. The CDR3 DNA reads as TGCAGTGCATTAGGGGGACACCCGGCGGGACAGCCCCAGCATTTT. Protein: CSALGGHPAGQPQHF.

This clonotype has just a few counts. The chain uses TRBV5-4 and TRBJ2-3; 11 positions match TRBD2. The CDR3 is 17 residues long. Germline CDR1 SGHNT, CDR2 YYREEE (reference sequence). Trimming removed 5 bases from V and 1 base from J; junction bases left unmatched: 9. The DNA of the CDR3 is TGTGCCAGCAGTTTGCTACAGGGACTAGCGGGCACAGATACGCAGTATTTT. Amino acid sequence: CASSLLQGLAGTDTQYF.

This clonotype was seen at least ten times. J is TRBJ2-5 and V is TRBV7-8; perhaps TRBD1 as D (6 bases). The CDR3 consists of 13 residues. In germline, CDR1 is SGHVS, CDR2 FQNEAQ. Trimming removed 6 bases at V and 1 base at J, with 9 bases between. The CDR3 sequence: CASRRTVQETQYF. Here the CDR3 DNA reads TGTGCCAGCAGACGGACAGTCCAAGAGACCCAGTACTTC.

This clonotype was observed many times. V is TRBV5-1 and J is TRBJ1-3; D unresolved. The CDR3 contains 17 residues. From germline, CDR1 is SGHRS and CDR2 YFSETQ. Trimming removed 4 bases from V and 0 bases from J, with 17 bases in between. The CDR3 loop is CASSMQTLGFSGNTIYF. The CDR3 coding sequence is TGCGCCAGCAGCATGCAGACCCTCGGATTCTCTGGAAACACCATATATTTT.

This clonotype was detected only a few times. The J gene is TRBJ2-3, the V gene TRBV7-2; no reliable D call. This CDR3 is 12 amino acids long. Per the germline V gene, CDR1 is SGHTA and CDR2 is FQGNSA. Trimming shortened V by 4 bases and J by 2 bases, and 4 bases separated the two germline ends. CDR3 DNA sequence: TGTGCCAGCAGCTCCCACACAGATACGCAGTATTTT. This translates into CASSSHTDTQYF.

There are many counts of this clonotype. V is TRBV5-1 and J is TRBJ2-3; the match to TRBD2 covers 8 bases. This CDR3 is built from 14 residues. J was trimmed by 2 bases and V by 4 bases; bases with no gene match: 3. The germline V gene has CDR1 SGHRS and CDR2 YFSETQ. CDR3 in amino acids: CASSVSGNTDTQYF. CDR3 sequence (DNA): TGCGCCAGCAGCGTTAGCGGGAACACAGATACGCAGTATTTT.

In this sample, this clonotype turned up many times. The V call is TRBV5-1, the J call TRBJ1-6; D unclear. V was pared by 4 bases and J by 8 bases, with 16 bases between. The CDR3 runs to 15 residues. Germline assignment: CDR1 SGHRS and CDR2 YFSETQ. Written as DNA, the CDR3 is TGCGCCAGCAGCCTAAGGACTCAAAAGGATTCACCCCTCCACTTT. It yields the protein CASSLRTQKDSPLHF.

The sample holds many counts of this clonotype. The CDR3 DNA reads as TGTGCCAGCAGTTCGCGCAACGAGCAGTACTTC. Its protein product is CASSSRNEQYF. The chain links TRBV12-3 or TRBV12-4 to TRBJ2-7; D uncertain. V gave up 4 bases and J gave up 5 bases, with 6 bases separating them. The CDR3 is 11 amino acids.

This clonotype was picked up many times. CDR3 protein: CASSSRGIDKGYTF. The CDR3 nucleotides are TGTGCCAGCAGTTCCCGGGGAATCGATAAGGGCTACACCTTC. The chain is built from TRBV12-3 or TRBV12-4 and TRBJ1-2, with no clear D. This CDR3 region has 14 residues. The ends were cut back, 4 bases at V and 8 bases at J, with 17 bases in the middle.

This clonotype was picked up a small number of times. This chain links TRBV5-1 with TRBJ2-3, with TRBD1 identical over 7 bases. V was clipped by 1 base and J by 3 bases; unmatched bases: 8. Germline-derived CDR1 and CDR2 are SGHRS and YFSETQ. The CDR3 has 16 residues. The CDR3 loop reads CASSLRGLIQTDTQYF. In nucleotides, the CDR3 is TGCGCCAGCAGCTTGAGGGGGCTAATCCAGACAGATACGCAGTATTTT. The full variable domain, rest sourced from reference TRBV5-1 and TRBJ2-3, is KAGVTQTPRYLIKTRGQQVTLSCSPISGHRSVSWYQQTPGQGLQFLFEYFSETQRNKGNFPGRFSGRQFSNSRSEMNVSTLELGDSALYLCASSLRGLIQTDTQYFGPGTRLTVL.

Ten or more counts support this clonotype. The CDR3 sequence is CASSSKAGDTEAFF. As DNA, the CDR3 is TGTGCCAGCAGTTCCAAGGCAGGGGATACTGAAGCTTTCTTT. The V call is TRBV6-2 or TRBV6-3, the J call TRBJ1-1, with a possible D match to TRBD1 (6 bases). Looked up from germline, CDR1 is MNHEY and CDR2 is SVGEGT. The V end lost 4 bases, the J end lost 5 bases, and 14 bases lay between the germline ends. The CDR3 has 14 amino acids.

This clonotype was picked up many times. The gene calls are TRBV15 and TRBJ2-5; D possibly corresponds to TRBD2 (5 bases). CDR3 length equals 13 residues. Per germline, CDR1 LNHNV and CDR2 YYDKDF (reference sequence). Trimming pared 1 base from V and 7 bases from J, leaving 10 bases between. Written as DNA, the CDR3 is TGTGCCACCAGCAGAGGGCTAGCCGGGACCCAGTACTTC. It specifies CATSRGLAGTQYF.